The 14 T cell receptor beta chains given below trace back to one sample, sequenced in a study of T cell responses to AZD1222 COVID-19 vaccine (dated by TCRdb to about 2021). This specimen's time point label, interpreted: baseline before first vaccination. Libraries were built with the immunoSEQ multiplex PCR assay. The source is immuneACCESS, and TCRdb retained only in-frame sequences with V and J called. Part of the clones is not carried over; for the studies checked, unresolved V genes explain less than half of this, and the remainder is unexplained. Across this sample there are around 100,000 clones, with around 90% seen only once. In total, the top ten clones hold more than 1.5% of the sample. Sequencing used peripheral blood, obtained on day 0 of AZD1222 vaccination. These receptors all stem from an adult in good health.

The chain links TRBV6-6 to TRBJ2-1; D possibly matches TRBD1 or TRBD2 (7 bases each). The CDR3 loop spans 15 amino acids. Looked up from germline, CDR1 is MNHNY and CDR2 is SVGAGI (reference sequence). The V end lost 7 bases, the J end lost 8 bases, and 21 bases lay between the germline ends. CDR3 in DNA: TGTGCCAGCACCCCCAGGGGGGGAGGCCGGGATGAGCAGTTCTTC. Protein product: CASTPRGGGRDEQFF.

The chain employs TRBV30 and TRBJ2-7; D tentatively reads TRBD1 or TRBD2 (5 bases each). Germline values: CDR1 GTSNPN, CDR2 SVGIG (reference sequence). This CDR3 spans 15 amino acids. Between the trimmed V and J ends, which lost 1 base and 4 bases, there was a span of 17 bases. DNA for the CDR3: TGTGCCTGGAGTGCCCCGGGGCTTGGGGTATACGAGCAGTACTTC. Translation gives CAWSAPGLGVYEQYF. The full variable domain, in which reference TRBV30 and TRBJ2-7 provide the parts outside the CDR3, is SQTIHQWPATLVQPVGSPLSLECTVEGTSNPNLYWYRQAAGRGLQLLFYSVGIGQISSEVPQNLSASRPQDRQFILSSKKLLLSDSGFYLCAWSAPGLGVYEQYFGPGTRLTVT.

This clone was picked up a small number of times. The chain links TRBV28 to TRBJ1-2; D is perhaps TRBD1 (6 bases). This CDR3 is built from 14 residues. V gave up 3 bases and J gave up 5 bases, with 13 bases separating them. Per germline, CDR1 MDHEN and CDR2 SYDVKM. This CDR3 is CASSFEGGGYGYTF. The CDR3 coding sequence is TGTGCCAGCAGTTTCGAAGGGGGAGGGTATGGCTACACCTTC.

The chain recombines TRBV7-2 with TRBJ2-5; tentative D call: TRBD2 (7 bases). Trimming cost V 5 bases and J 3 bases, with 13 bases left between them. This CDR3 region has 14 residues. From germline, CDR1 is SGHTA and CDR2 FQGNSA. CDR3 in amino acids: CASSNWEGEETQYF. The CDR3 DNA reads TGTGCCAGCAGCAATTGGGAGGGGGAAGAGACCCAGTACTTC.

This clone was observed a single time. This rearrangement joins TRBV27 to TRBJ2-5; 7 bases fit TRBD2. The CDR3 runs 16 residues. In germline, CDR1 is MNHEY, CDR2 SMNVEV (reference sequence). V was clipped by 0 bases and J by 5 bases; unmatched bases: 9. CDR3 sequence (DNA): TGTGCCAGCAGTTTATCCCTGACTAGCAATAAGGAGACCCAGTACTTC. Amino acids: CASSLSLTSNKETQYF.

Details on this clone: At one end the junction does not follow the germline gene, possibly because of a read error. The genes are TRBV7-7 and TRBJ2-1; D call uncertain. The CDR3 runs to 15 residues. Germline CDR1 is SSHAT and CDR2 is FNYEAQ (reference sequence). Written as DNA, the CDR3 is TGTGCTAGCAGCTCCACCGGAAGCTCCTACAATGAGCAGTTCTTC. Protein product: CASSSTGSSYNEQFF.

The chain employs TRBV5-6 and TRBJ1-3; no definite D call. This CDR3 spans 14 amino acids. In germline, CDR1 is SGHDT, CDR2 YYEEEE. Trimming shortened V by 4 bases and J by 2 bases, and 10 bases separated the two germline ends. For the CDR3, the DNA is TGTGCCAGCAGCACGATAGGCGCTGGAAACACCATATATTTT. This sequence encodes CASSTIGAGNTIYF.

V gene TRBV11-2 combines with J gene TRBJ2-2, with 9 bases that match TRBD2. The CDR3 is 15 residues long. Trimming cost V 1 base and J 6 bases; bases outside gene matches: 3. Germline-derived CDR1 and CDR2 are SGHAT and FQNNGV. The DNA for the CDR3 is TGTGCCAGCAGCTTAGTAGTAGCGGGAGCCGGGGAGCTGTTTTTT. Residues: CASSLVVAGAGELFF.

The J gene is TRBJ2-1, the V gene TRBV4-1; 14 positions match TRBD2. V was clipped by 3 bases and J by 9 bases; unmatched bases: 7. Germline values: CDR1 MGHRA, CDR2 YSYEKL. The CDR3 sequence is 16 residues long. The chain's CDR3 is CASSHPGTSGSGEQFF. In DNA, the CDR3 is TGCGCCAGCAGCCACCCCGGGACTAGCGGGAGTGGTGAGCAGTTCTTC.

The chain couples TRBV9 to TRBJ2-5, with 12 bases matching TRBD2. This CDR3 has 16 residues. Germline values: CDR1 SGDLS, CDR2 YYNGEE. Germline trimming cut 0 bases from V and 4 bases from J; bases unmatched to any gene: 4. CDR3 sequence: CASSVGGLAGPETQYF. The CDR3 bases are TGTGCCAGCAGCGTAGGGGGACTAGCGGGCCCAGAGACCCAGTACTTC.

The CDR3 bases are TGTGCCAGCAGTTACTCGAAGCAGGGGGAAGTCGATGAAAAACTGTTTTTT. Translating gives CASSYSKQGEVDEKLFF. The V gene is TRBV6-2 or TRBV6-3, the J gene TRBJ1-4; 7 bases fit TRBD1. CDR1 is MNHEY, CDR2 SVGEGT, per germline. This CDR3 is built from 17 residues. J gave up 6 bases and V 0 bases, and 10 bases lay outside the gene matches.

This clone was found once. The chain employs TRBV28 and TRBJ1-1, with 9 bases lining up with TRBD1. CDR1 and CDR2 (germline): MDHEN, SYDVKM. After removal of 6 bases from V and 5 bases from J, the junction contained 7 bases not matched to a gene. The CDR3 contains 14 residues. CDR3 in amino acids: CASRPQGARTEAFF. In DNA, the CDR3 is TGTGCCAGCAGGCCACAGGGGGCGCGAACTGAAGCTTTCTTT.

This clone occurred a few times. V and J are TRBV3-1 (or the pseudogene TRBV3-2) and TRBJ1-4; 8 bases line up with TRBD1. The CDR3 spans 15 residues. The V and J ends lost 4 bases and 8 bases, in that order; junction bases with no gene match: 9. Per germline, CDR1 LGHDT and CDR2 YNNKEL (reference sequence). Here the CDR3 DNA reads TGTGCCAGCAGCCGATATCAGGGGGCGCCGGAAAAACTGTTTTTT. Amino acid sequence: CASSRYQGAPEKLFF.

The chain recombines TRBV3-1 (or the pseudogene TRBV3-2) with TRBJ1-4; TRBD1 matches 10 bases. V gave up 4 bases and J gave up 8 bases; unmatched junction bases: 7. Germline CDR1 is LGHDT and CDR2 is YNNKEL (reference sequence). This CDR3 spans 15 amino acids. CDR3 in amino acids: CASSPGTGEAEKLFF. CDR3 sequence (DNA): TGTGCCAGCAGCCCCGGGACAGGGGAGGCGGAAAAACTGTTTTTT.